These 4 T cell receptor beta chains were all obtained from the same sample, sequenced in a study of OX40 agonist ivuxolimab in advanced cancers. The protocol was immunoSEQ multiplex PCR, while the TCRdb copy is restricted to in-frame clones and leaves out a portion. The sample contains 80,000 to 95,000 clones, approximately 91% of which appear only once. The sequencing here drew on CD4+ or CD8+ T cells sorted from blood, taken in a trial of the OX40 agonist ivuxolimab. These receptors were taken from an adult with an advanced solid tumor such as melanoma, head and neck, liver or kidney cancer.

The gene calls are TRBV19 and TRBJ2-6, with D perhaps assigned TRBD1 or TRBD2 (7 bases each). V lost 10 bases, J lost 0 bases, and 16 bases lay in between. In germline, CDR1 is LNHDA, CDR2 SQIVND (reference sequence). The length of the CDR3 is 16 residues. In DNA form, the CDR3 reads TGTGCCACGGGGGAGGGGGCAATCTCTGGGGCCAACGTCCTGACTTTC. As protein: CATGEGAISGANVLTF.

The chain joins TRBV15 to TRBJ1-5; weak D call: TRBD1 (6 bases). V lost 9 bases, J lost 1 base, and 22 bases lay in between. This CDR3 has 17 residues. Germline V gene data show CDR1 as LNHNV and CDR2 as YYDKDF (reference sequence). The CDR3 DNA follows: TGTGCCACTAGATACTACTACAGGGCGAGGAGCAATCAGCCCCAGCATTTT. Amino acid sequence: CATRYYYRARSNQPQHF.

Note on this clone: The sample carries other DNA sequences with the same CDR3. The V gene is TRBV5-1, the J gene TRBJ2-7; D is undetermined. In germline, CDR1 is SGHRS, CDR2 YFSETQ. CDR3 size: 13 residues. The V gene lost 1 base and the J gene lost 3 bases, with 8 bases spanning the gap. This CDR3 is CASSLLRNYEQYF. The CDR3 DNA reads as TGCGCCAGCAGCTTGTTGCGGAACTACGAGCAGTACTTC.

V usage is TRBV28 and J usage is TRBJ2-5; 9 bases fit TRBD2. The trim removed 7 bases at V and 2 bases at J, leaving 8 bases unmatched. Germline loops: CDR1 MDHEN, CDR2 SYDVKM. The CDR3 loop spans 15 amino acids. The CDR3 sequence: CASTIPAGGQETQYF. Written as DNA, the CDR3 is TGTGCCAGCACCATCCCGGCGGGGGGGCAAGAGACCCAGTACTTC.